The present T cell receptor beta chain was sequenced within a study of shared clonotypes between healthy human individuals. Here immunoSEQ multiplex PCR was the method, and the copy in TCRdb shows in-frame clones only, minus some. Here the sample spans approximately 1,500,000 clones, around 97% being singletons. Trimming pared 11 bases from V and 0 bases from J, leaving 15 bases between. Germline loops: CDR1 ENHRY, CDR2 SYGVKD. The CDR3 totals 14 residues. The receptor's source is a man in his thirties or forties in good health. This rearrangement joins TRBV10-3 to TRBJ2-3, with D maybe TRBD1 (7 bases). The sequenced sample was naive CD4+ T cells sorted from blood. Subset here: CD45RA+ positively selected. The CDR3 is CAVHRGGSTDTQYF. CDR3 DNA: TGTGCCGTCCACAGGGGAGGAAGCACAGATACGCAGTATTTT.